Each of the 15 T cell receptor beta chains below was sequenced from the same sample in a study of T cell responses to AZD1222 COVID-19 vaccine. Sequenced by immunoSEQ multiplex PCR; TCRdb stores in-frame clones only, minus some. The sample holds about 140,000 clones, approximately 90% seen once. The material sequenced was peripheral blood, taken on day 0 of AZD1222 vaccination. These receptors were taken from an adult in good health.

This clone was seen a few times. This chain connects TRBV3-1 (or the pseudogene TRBV3-2) to TRBJ2-3; 13 bases agree with TRBD2. CDR3 length: 15 amino acids. The ends lost 6 bases at V and 4 bases at J; junction bases unmatched: 4. Germline assignment: CDR1 LGHDT and CDR2 YNNKEL (reference sequence). For the CDR3, the DNA is TGTGCCAGCAGTCGGACTAGCGGGAGCTCAGATACGCAGTATTTT. Translating gives CASSRTSGSSDTQYF.

The chain couples TRBV19 to TRBJ1-5; D not certain. Trimming stripped 4 bases from V and 5 bases from J, with 12 bases between. CDR1 is LNHDA, CDR2 SQIVND, per germline (reference sequence). The CDR3 loop spans 14 amino acids. The CDR3 coding sequence is TGTGCCAGTAGTAAAACTCGACCCTATCAGCCCCAGCATTTT. It is translated as CASSKTRPYQPQHF. The entire variable domain, with the rest obtained from reference TRBV19 and TRBJ1-5, is as follows: DGGITQSPKYLFRKEGQNVTLSCEQNLNHDAMYWYRQDPGQGLRLIYYSQIVNDFQKGDIAEGYSVSREKKESFPLTVTSAQKNPTAFYLCASSKTRPYQPQHFGDGTRLSIL.

This rearrangement joins TRBV24-1 to TRBJ2-3, with 8 bases identical to TRBD2. The ends lost 4 bases at V and 2 bases at J; junction bases unmatched: 10. In germline, CDR1 is KGHDR, CDR2 SFDVKD. CDR3 length: 17 residues. In DNA form, the CDR3 reads TGTGCCACCAGTGAGGGTGCGGGAGGTCTGGTCACAGATACGCAGTATTTT. This codes for CATSEGAGGLVTDTQYF.

The V gene is TRBV7-2, the J gene TRBJ2-2; TRBD2 matches 10 bases. V shed 4 bases and J 4 bases; nucleotides not matched to a gene: 6. Per the germline V gene, CDR1 is SGHTA and CDR2 is FQGNSA. The CDR3 extends over 16 amino acids. The CDR3 DNA sequence: TGTGCCAGCAGCTCTATAAGCGGGAGGGTCACCGGGGAGCTGTTTTTT. It yields the protein CASSSISGRVTGELFF. Combining the CDR3 with reference TRBV7-2 and TRBJ2-2 gives the whole variable domain GAGVSQSPSNKVTEKGKDVELRCDPISGHTALYWYRQSLGQGLEFLIYFQGNSAPDKSGLPSDRFSAERTGGSVSTLTIQRTQQEDSAVYLCASSSISGRVTGELFFGEGSRLTVL.

This chain connects TRBV11-3 to TRBJ2-2, with 11 bases that match TRBD1. J gave up 5 bases and V 6 bases, and 5 bases lay outside the gene matches. The V gene's germline CDR1 is SGHNT and CDR2 YENEEA. The CDR3 contains 15 residues. The CDR3 is CASRGQGASTGELFF. Here the CDR3 DNA reads TGTGCCAGCAGAGGACAGGGGGCTAGTACCGGGGAGCTGTTTTTT.

This chain connects TRBV5-4 to TRBJ2-7; 7 positions match TRBD1. Trimming cost V 0 bases and J 0 bases; bases outside gene matches: 6. The CDR3 extends over 16 amino acids. The germline V gene encodes CDR1 SGHNT and CDR2 YYREEE (reference sequence). CDR3 residues: CASSLGGQLLSYEQYF. CDR3 DNA sequence: TGTGCCAGCAGCTTGGGGGGACAGCTCCTCTCCTACGAGCAGTACTTC.

The chain carries TRBV11-2 and TRBJ2-3; 11 nucleotides line up with TRBD1. This CDR3 contains 14 residues. The germline V gene encodes CDR1 SGHAT and CDR2 FQNNGV. Trimming took 5 bases from V and 7 from J; bases not matched to a gene: 5. This CDR3 reads CASSAGQGGYTQYF. As DNA, the CDR3 is TGTGCCAGCAGCGCGGGACAGGGGGGATATACGCAGTATTTT.

The rearrangement joins TRBV28 to TRBJ1-3; 8 nucleotides align to TRBD1. The CDR3 length is 15 residues. V lost 8 bases to trimming and J lost 2 bases; unmatched junction nucleotides: 8. CDR1 and CDR2 from the germline V gene are MDHEN and SYDVKM. In DNA, the CDR3 is TGTGCCAGCTCGGACAGGGAGAGGACTGGAAACACCATATATTTT. This encodes CASSDRERTGNTIYF.

This chain links TRBV29-1 with TRBJ1-1, with 7 bases fitting TRBD1. CDR3 length: 17 residues. V was clipped by 4 bases and J by 1 base; unmatched bases: 15. Germline CDR1 and CDR2: SQVTM and ANQGSEA. The CDR3 nucleotides read TGCAGCGTTGCGCGTTTGGGCAGGGGGATGGGGAACACTGAAGCTTTCTTT. Protein sequence: CSVARLGRGMGNTEAFF.

The V and J genes are TRBV29-1 and TRBJ1-2; tentatively, D is TRBD1 (5 bases). CDR3 length equals 12 residues. Trimming took off 7 bases at V and 4 bases at J, with 13 bases between the two ends. Germline V lookup: CDR1 SQVTM, CDR2 ANQGSEA. CDR3 bases: TGCAGCGCCGACCTCGGGGGCTATGGCTACACCTTC. This gives the protein CSADLGGYGYTF.

With regard to this clone: The limits of the CDR3 on the DNA are not certain, so only TCRdb's listed CDR3 is given. The V and J genes are TRBV5-5 and TRBJ2-1. The length of the CDR3 is 12 amino acids, counting both ends. In germline, CDR1 is SGHKS, CDR2 YYEKEE (reference sequence). The CDR3 loop reads CASSSSGTEQFF.

This clone was detected only once. The chain has TRBV6-2 or TRBV6-3 and TRBJ1-5, with D tentatively TRBD1 (6 bases). The CDR3 is made up of 16 amino acids. From germline, CDR1 is MNHEY and CDR2 SVGEGT. V was pared by 5 bases and J by 2 bases, with 16 bases between. The CDR3 region is CASSNQQGLGNQPQHF. CDR3 DNA sequence: TGTGCCAGCAGTAACCAACAGGGTTTAGGCAATCAGCCCCAGCATTTT.

The chain is built from TRBV24-1 and TRBJ2-3; D not certain. Trimming pared 5 bases from V and 7 bases from J, leaving 21 bases between. In germline, CDR1 is KGHDR, CDR2 SFDVKD. The CDR3 covers 16 residues. CDR3 loop: CATSGTSAISDYTQYF. As DNA, the CDR3 is TGTGCCACCAGTGGAACTTCCGCGATATCCGACTATACGCAGTATTTT.

V gene TRBV6-5 combines with J gene TRBJ2-7, with a possible D match to TRBD2 (6 bases). Trimming stripped 9 bases from V and 0 bases from J, with 15 bases between. Germline V gives CDR1 MNHEY, CDR2 SVGAGI. CDR3 length equals 14 residues. CDR3 nucleotide sequence: TGTGCCAGTCAATTAGCGGTCCCCTCCTACGAGCAGTACTTC. Protein sequence: CASQLAVPSYEQYF.

V gene TRBV30 combines with J gene TRBJ2-3, with a weak D call TRBD1 (7 bases). Trimming removed 4 bases from V and 8 bases from J, with 10 bases in between. Germline CDR1 is GTSNPN and CDR2 is SVGIG (reference sequence). The CDR3 sequence is 11 residues long. The CDR3 loop is CAWIQGGTQYF. The DNA of the CDR3 is TGTGCCTGGATCCAGGGGGGTACGCAGTATTTT.